The 15 T cell receptor beta chains in this list originate from one sample, sequenced in a study of blood T cell repertoires in COVID-19. Assay: immunoSEQ multiplex PCR; the TCRdb copy retains only in-frame clones and omits some. This table has roughly 100,000 clones, 70% to 90% appearing once. The sequencing input was peripheral blood. The receptors were gathered from a human donor in a cohort sampled during active COVID-19.

This chain joins TRBV9 and TRBJ1-4; unclear D gene. Germline assignment: CDR1 SGDLS and CDR2 YYNGEE. Trimming cost V 1 base and J 8 bases, with 12 bases left between them. The CDR3 spans 14 residues. CDR3 residues: CASSVSGMREKLFF. The CDR3 DNA reads TGTGCCAGCAGCGTATCGGGGATGCGAGAAAAACTGTTTTTT.

This sequence joins TRBV19 and TRBJ2-5; tentative D call: TRBD1 (5 bases). V was clipped by 1 base and J by 1 base, with 10 bases between them. CDR3 length: 15 amino acids. Germline loops: CDR1 LNHDA, CDR2 SQIVND (reference sequence). The CDR3 DNA sequence: TGTGCCAGTAGTATAGGGCAGGGAACCCAAGAGACCCAGTACTTC. It yields the protein CASSIGQGTQETQYF. The variable domain in full, completed from reference TRBV19 and TRBJ2-5, reads DGGITQSPKYLFRKEGQNVTLSCEQNLNHDAMYWYRQDPGQGLRLIYYSQIVNDFQKGDIAEGYSVSREKKESFPLTVTSAQKNPTAFYLCASSIGQGTQETQYFGPGTRLLVL.

J is TRBJ2-7 and V is TRBV7-8; 7 nucleotides align to TRBD1. Germline assignment: CDR1 SGHVS and CDR2 FQNEAQ. The CDR3 sequence is 13 residues long. V was clipped by 6 bases and J by 5 bases; unmatched bases: 7. The CDR3 region has the DNA TGTGCCAGCAGTCAAGACAGGGTAAACGAGCAGTACTTC. Translating it yields CASSQDRVNEQYF.

The chain uses TRBV2 and TRBJ1-1; TRBD1 might be the D (5 bases). The CDR3 contains 13 residues. V dropped 4 bases and J dropped 5 bases, with 11 bases sitting between them. Germline V lookup: CDR1 SNHLY, CDR2 FYNNEI. The CDR3 spells CASSGQGGTEAFF. The CDR3 DNA reads TGTGCCAGCAGTGGCCAGGGTGGGACTGAAGCTTTCTTT.

The chain combines TRBV19 with TRBJ1-2; D is unresolved. The length of the CDR3 is 16 residues. V was pared by 4 bases and J by 4 bases, with 19 bases between. Germline CDR1 is LNHDA and CDR2 is SQIVND (reference sequence). Written as DNA, the CDR3 is TGTGCCAGTAGTAAAGGCGTGGGTCCTACGGGCTATGGCTACACCTTC. Translating it yields CASSKGVGPTGYGYTF.

This rearrangement joins TRBV3-1 (or the pseudogene TRBV3-2) to TRBJ2-1; D is ambiguous. Trimming pared 4 bases from V and 2 bases from J, leaving 9 bases between. This CDR3 region has 14 residues. Germline lookup yields CDR1 LGHDT and CDR2 YNNKEL (reference sequence). The CDR3 DNA is TGTGCCAGCAGCCTGAGAGGTACCTACAATGAGCAGTTCTTC. This translates into CASSLRGTYNEQFF.

J is TRBJ1-6 and V is TRBV5-8; weak D call: TRBD1 (6 bases). Per germline, CDR1 SGHTS and CDR2 YDEGEE. V lost 1 base to trimming and J lost 0 bases, with 17 bases between them. The CDR3 length is 19 residues. CDR3 nucleotide sequence: TGTGCCAGCAGCTTGATCCGGGGGGCGAGTAGCTCCTATAATTCACCCCTCCACTTT. Translated: CASSLIRGASSSYNSPLHF.

The rearrangement joins TRBV5-8 to TRBJ1-1; D ambiguous. Germline V gene lookup returns CDR1 SGHTS and CDR2 YDEGEE. The CDR3 runs 15 residues. V gave up 4 bases and J gave up 1 base, with 14 bases separating them. For the CDR3, the DNA is TGTGCCAGCAGCGAGATTCCTGGTCCGAACACTGAAGCTTTCTTT. Its translation: CASSEIPGPNTEAFF. Using reference TRBV5-8 and TRBJ1-1 for the parts outside the CDR3, the full variable domain is EAGVTQSPTHLIKTRGQQATLRCSPISGHTSVYWYQQALGLGLQFLLWYDEGEERNRGNFPPRFSGRQFPNYSSELNVNALELEDSALYLCASSEIPGPNTEAFFGQGTRLTVV.

V is TRBV19 and J is TRBJ1-4; D possibly corresponds to TRBD1 (6 bases). This CDR3 is built from 15 residues. V was shortened by 7 bases and J by 1 base, with 13 bases between the two germline ends. The V gene's germline CDR1 is LNHDA and CDR2 SQIVND (reference sequence). The CDR3 region is CASTLSRGTNEKLFF. In DNA, the CDR3 is TGTGCCAGTACCCTCTCCAGGGGAACTAATGAAAAACTGTTTTTT.

The gene calls are TRBV28 and TRBJ2-6; maybe TRBD1 (7 bases). The CDR3 is 16 amino acids. Germline V gene data show CDR1 as MDHEN and CDR2 as SYDVKM. The germline V and J ends were trimmed by 6 bases and 2 bases, with 14 bases remaining between them. The CDR3 region is CASREQGGAGANVLTF. CDR3 nucleotide sequence: TGTGCCAGCAGGGAGCAGGGGGGCGCTGGGGCCAACGTCCTGACTTTC.

This clone came up once. The rearrangement uses TRBV28 and TRBJ2-3, with 11 bases lining up with TRBD2. The trim removed 6 bases at V and 3 bases at J, leaving 17 bases unmatched. CDR3 length: 19 residues. CDR1 is MDHEN and CDR2 is SYDVKM in the germline V gene. CDR3 DNA: TGTGCCAGCAGAGCTATAGCGGGGGGGAAGCGAGGGACTACAGATACGCAGTATTTT. It yields the protein CASRAIAGGKRGTTDTQYF.

The CDR3, as DNA: TGTGCCAGCAGCTTAGATATGGGGACAGGGAATAAGTATGGCTACACCTTC. The encoded protein is CASSLDMGTGNKYGYTF. This chain links TRBV11-3 with TRBJ1-2, with 9 bases that match TRBD1. The V gene end was trimmed by 0 bases and the J gene end by 5 bases; junction bases not matched to a gene: 10. Germline V lookup: CDR1 SGHNT, CDR2 YENEEA. The CDR3 is 17 amino acids.

The chain's CDR3 is CASSAHGGPPFF. Here the CDR3 DNA reads TGTGCCAGCAGCGCCCATGGGGGCCCTCCCTTCTTC. This rearrangement joins TRBV5-6 to TRBJ2-1; D perhaps matches TRBD1 (6 bases). The CDR3 totals 12 residues. Per germline, CDR1 SGHDT and CDR2 YYEEEE. V lost 4 bases and J 16 bases, leaving 18 bases between the germline ends.

The chain couples TRBV11-3 to TRBJ1-1, with 12 bases that match TRBD1. Germline lookup yields CDR1 SGHNT and CDR2 YENEEA. This CDR3 has 17 amino acids. The V segment lost 5 bases and the J segment 4 bases; nucleotides outside the gene matches: 11. Here the CDR3 reads CASSPTGTGGRGTEAFF. CDR3 DNA: TGTGCCAGCAGCCCGACCGGGACAGGGGGCAGGGGCACTGAAGCTTTCTTT. Full variable domain (outside the CDR3, taken from reference TRBV11-3 and TRBJ1-1): EAGVVQSPRYKIIEKKQPVAFWCNPISGHNTLYWYLQNLGQGPELLIRYENEEAVDDSQLPKDRFSAERLKGVDSTLKIQPAELGDSAVYLCASSPTGTGGRGTEAFFGQGTRLTVV.

The rearrangement links TRBV19 to TRBJ2-6; 8 bases align to TRBD1. J lost 12 bases, V lost 6 bases, and 7 bases had no gene match. There are 13 residues in the CDR3. From germline, CDR1 is LNHDA and CDR2 SQIVND (reference sequence). For the CDR3, the DNA is TGTGCCAGTAGGGAACAGGGGGTCCGCGTCCTGACTTTC. Encoded protein: CASREQGVRVLTF.